This TCR beta chain was captured in a study of blood T cell repertoires in COVID-19. At the level of the study: Acute and convalescent COVID-19 specimens originated in the United States, Italy and Spain. PBMCs, B-cell-depleted T cells, or T cells were the source of the cDNA or gDNA that made up the material.

This CDR3 is 17 amino acids long. Trimming pared 2 bases from V and 1 base from J, leaving 15 bases between. CDR1 is MNHEY, CDR2 SMNVEV, per germline (reference sequence). Followed over time, Seattle patients had been enrolled while infection was active. Original processing methods: The assay estimated nucleated cells by amplifying reference gene primers. Data came from immunoSEQ multiplex PCR; TCRdb stores just in-frame clones and leaves some out. V, J and clone size are those of that table, while D and trimming were read from the DNA. The sample contains approximately 170,000 clones, approximately 86% of which appear only once.

The genes are TRBV27 and TRBJ1-3; possible D gene TRBD1, 5 bases. The source material was peripheral blood. This sequence was found in a woman older than 75 with COVID-19, enrolled during active disease. The CDR3 DNA sequence: TGTGCCAGCAGTTTAGGGGGGGGTCCACGTTCTGGAAACACCATATATTTT. Amino acids: CASSLGGGPRSGNTIYF.